This passage covers 27 T cell receptor beta chains from one sample sequenced in a study of blood T cells in healthy people across ages. PCR was performed a second time for 7 to 11 cycles using a sample-barcoded 5' primer and a J-beta primer mix. In TCRdb, the 5' RACE reads were re-called with MiXCR into one record per CDR3 protein. The table shows about 1.5 million distinct CDR3 sequences, with 40% to 45% occurring only once. What was sequenced was blood. Receptor source: a woman aged 18-29 years in good health.

This clonotype showed up many times. The rearrangement joins TRBV21-1 to TRBJ2-5; the table's D call of TRBD1 was not tested on the DNA. TRBV21-1 is a listed pseudogene. This CDR3 is 15 amino acids long. CDR3 sequence: CASSNRDQGEETQYF. The CDR3 DNA follows: TGTGCCAGCAGCAACCGCGATCAGGGGGAGGAGACCCAGTACTTC.

The CDR3 nucleotides read TGTGCCAGCAGTTACAGGGCTGACGGTTTGAACACTGAAGCTTTCTTT. Protein sequence: CASSYRADGLNTEAFF. The chain recombines TRBV6-2 or TRBV6-3 with TRBJ1-1, with D unclear. This CDR3 has 16 residues. V lost 2 bases to trimming and J lost 0 bases, with 13 bases between them. Germline CDR1 and CDR2: MNHEY and SVGEGT.

The chain has TRBV7-2 and TRBJ1-2; D remains unclear. Germline lookup yields CDR1 SGHTA and CDR2 FQGNSA. Trimming left V 0 bases short and J 7 bases short, with 12 bases between. The CDR3 is made up of 14 amino acids. CDR3 sequence (DNA): TGTGCCAGCAGCTTAGCGACGATAGGCGGTGGCTACACCTTC. Residues: CASSLATIGGGYTF.

V gene TRBV12-3 or TRBV12-4 combines with J gene TRBJ2-5; 7 nucleotides line up with TRBD1. The J call could be wrong; TRBJ2-7 is a better fit for the DNA end. The length of the CDR3 is 13 residues. Here the CDR3 reads CASSPGTACEQYF. Here the CDR3 DNA reads TGTGCCAGCAGTCCCGGGACAGCCTGCGAGCAGTACTTC.

This clonotype has only a few counts. The chain carries TRBV6-2 or TRBV6-3 and TRBJ2-5; D gene uncertain. This CDR3 is built from 14 residues. Germline V gene sequence: CDR1 MNHEY, CDR2 SVGEGT. The germline V and J ends were trimmed by 9 bases and 2 bases, with 16 bases remaining between them. The CDR3 loop is CARRLGRVQETQYF. Here the CDR3 DNA reads TGTGCCAGAAGGCTCGGACGGGTACAAGAGACCCAGTACTTC.

V usage is TRBV5-1 and J usage is TRBJ2-1, with 9 bases identical to TRBD1. This CDR3 comprises 13 residues. V lost 4 bases and J lost 8; bases outside the gene matches: 4. Germline lookup yields CDR1 SGHRS and CDR2 YFSETQ. CDR3 sequence: CASSTWTGDEQFF. As DNA, the CDR3 is TGCGCCAGCAGCACCTGGACAGGGGATGAGCAGTTCTTC. Drawing the rest from reference TRBV5-1 and TRBJ2-1, the complete variable domain is KAGVTQTPRYLIKTRGQQVTLSCSPISGHRSVSWYQQTPGQGLQFLFEYFSETQRNKGNFPGRFSGRQFSNSRSEMNVSTLELGDSALYLCASSTWTGDEQFFGPGTRLTVL.

J is TRBJ2-4 and V is TRBV10-3, with 7 bases fitting TRBD1. The assigned J gene may be wrong: the sequence end matches TRBJ2-7 better. This CDR3 comprises 14 residues. Germline CDR1 ENHRY, CDR2 SYGVKD. The CDR3 loop reads CAIRLTGKVNEQYF. The CDR3 region has the DNA TGTGCCATCAGACTGACAGGGAAGGTGAACGAGCAGTACTTC.

The chain has TRBV6-5 and TRBJ2-5; 10 bases map to TRBD2. There are 18 residues in the CDR3. Unmatched junction bases numbered 10, after V lost 2 bases and J lost 1 base. Germline CDR1 MNHEY, CDR2 SVGAGI. The CDR3 loop reads CASSYQSLAGDLQETQYF. Here the CDR3 DNA reads TGTGCCAGCAGTTACCAATCTCTAGCGGGGGACCTCCAAGAGACCCAGTACTTC.

This chain joins TRBV12-3 or TRBV12-4 and TRBJ2-1, with D perhaps TRBD2 (5 bases). V shed 6 bases and J shed 5 bases, with 17 bases lying between them. The CDR3 covers 15 residues. CDR3 region: CASRASKSGNNEQFF. DNA of the CDR3: TGTGCCAGCAGAGCTAGCAAATCCGGCAACAATGAGCAGTTCTTC.

Only a few counts were recorded for this clonotype. V and J are TRBV30 and TRBJ2-1, with TRBD2 matching over 14 bases. V lost 3 bases to trimming and J lost 4 bases; unmatched junction nucleotides: 2. The CDR3 is made up of 15 amino acids. Germline V gene sequence: CDR1 GTSNPN, CDR2 SVGIG (reference sequence). CDR3 sequence: CAWRRTSGGYNEQFF. The CDR3 nucleotides read TGTGCCTGGAGGAGGACTAGCGGGGGGTACAATGAGCAGTTCTTC.

This clonotype was counted many times. This rearrangement joins TRBV11-2 to TRBJ1-1; possible D gene TRBD1, 5 bases. CDR1 and CDR2 (germline): SGHAT, FQNNGV. V was pared by 3 bases and J by 6 bases, with 20 bases between. This CDR3 comprises 16 residues. In DNA form, the CDR3 reads TGTGCCAGCAGCTTTAGGACATCAGGTTGGGGGGCTGAAGCTTTCTTT. Translated: CASSFRTSGWGAEAFF.

This clonotype was seen more than once but under ten times. The rearrangement joins TRBV4-1 to TRBJ2-3; 9 nucleotides agree with TRBD2. The germline V gene encodes CDR1 MGHRA and CDR2 YSYEKL. The junction had 8 bases not matched to a gene; V was cut back by 0 bases and J by 1 base. The CDR3 totals 18 residues. The CDR3 nucleotides are TGCGCCAGCAGCCAAGATCGGGCTAGCGGGGACCGCACAGATACGCAGTATTTT. Its protein is CASSQDRASGDRTDTQYF.

This clonotype was detected only a few times. V and J are TRBV2 and TRBJ2-3, with TRBD1 matching 8 bases. Germline trimming cut 2 bases from V and 1 base from J; bases unmatched to any gene: 5. This CDR3 has 16 amino acids. Germline CDR1 SNHLY, CDR2 FYNNEI. The CDR3 is CASSELTGAGTDTQYF. The CDR3 bases are TGTGCCAGCAGTGAACTGACAGGGGCCGGCACAGATACGCAGTATTTT.

The chain links TRBV6-2 or TRBV6-3 to TRBJ2-7; D might be TRBD1 or TRBD2, each matching 5 bases. The V gene lost 6 bases and the J gene lost 4 bases, with 16 bases spanning the gap. The germline V gene has CDR1 MNHEY and CDR2 SVGEGT. This CDR3 contains 14 residues. The CDR3 region is CASRFGTASYEQYF. Here the CDR3 DNA reads TGTGCCAGCAGATTCGGGACCGCTAGTTACGAGCAGTACTTC.

The chain couples TRBV20-1 to TRBJ1-1; the match to TRBD1 covers 8 bases. Trimming took 0 bases from V and 2 from J; bases not matched to a gene: 11. This CDR3 is built from 17 residues. CDR1 DFQATT and CDR2 SNEGSKA come from the germline V gene (reference sequence). The CDR3 spells CSARDIRQGPYNTEAFF. The CDR3, as DNA: TGCAGTGCTAGAGATATAAGACAGGGGCCTTACAACACTGAAGCTTTCTTT.

The J gene is TRBJ2-7, the V gene TRBV6-2 or TRBV6-3; a possible D gene is TRBD2 (5 bases). The CDR3 totals 15 residues. V was cut by 6 bases and J by 7 bases, with 22 bases left in between. The germline V gene encodes CDR1 MNHEY and CDR2 SVGEGT. As DNA, the CDR3 is TGTGCCAGCAGCCTTTGGCTAGCAGATTACAATGAGCAGTACTTC. Its translation: CASSLWLADYNEQYF.

The sample holds a few counts of this clonotype. The rearrangement links TRBV21-1 to TRBJ2-5; the table's D call, TRBD1, has no DNA check behind it. TRBV21-1 is designated a pseudogene. The CDR3 totals 13 residues. The CDR3 DNA reads TGTGCCAGCAGCAACGGGGCTCAAGAGACCCAGTACTTC. As protein: CASSNGAQETQYF.

The rearrangement joins TRBV6-1 to TRBJ1-1, with D tentatively TRBD1 (6 bases). CDR1 is MNHNS, CDR2 SASEGT, per germline. The CDR3 totals 16 residues. Trimming removed 6 bases from V and 1 base from J, with 18 bases in between. The CDR3 region has the DNA TGTGCCAGCAGATGGGAGGGAGGCAGGGGGAACACTGAAGCTTTCTTT. Amino acids: CASRWEGGRGNTEAFF.

This clonotype was counted only a few times. V gene TRBV20-1 combines with J gene TRBJ2-3; 11 bases match TRBD2. This CDR3 has 15 residues. CDR1 DFQATT and CDR2 SNEGSKA come from the germline V gene (reference sequence). V lost 6 bases, J lost 5 bases, and 10 bases stayed unmatched. CDR3 sequence (DNA): TGCAGTGCGCGCTCTAGCGGGAGGACCGGAGATACGCAGTATTTT. Protein sequence: CSARSSGRTGDTQYF.

V usage is TRBV6-4 and J usage is TRBJ2-2, with D unclear. Trimming left V 6 bases short and J 7 bases short, with 6 bases between. The CDR3 loop spans 11 amino acids. Germline CDR1 MRHNA, CDR2 SNTAGT. The CDR3 sequence: CASSWDGELFF. DNA of the CDR3: TGTGCCAGCAGCTGGGACGGGGAGCTGTTTTTT.

The chain couples TRBV4-2 to TRBJ1-1, with 8 bases matching TRBD1. The germline V gene encodes CDR1 LGHNA and CDR2 YNFKEQ. The CDR3 has 15 residues. V trimming: 4 bases; J trimming: 5 bases; junction bases outside the gene matches: 9. DNA of the CDR3: TGTGCCAGCAGCCGGGTAGGACAGGGAAAAACTGAAGCTTTCTTT. It yields the protein CASSRVGQGKTEAFF.

V is TRBV29-1 and J is TRBJ1-5, with 10 bases aligning to TRBD1. Unmatched junction bases numbered 5, after V lost 5 bases and J lost 4 bases. The CDR3 covers 14 residues. Germline V gene lookup returns CDR1 SQVTM and CDR2 ANQGSEA. The CDR3, as DNA: TGCAGCGTTAATACGGGACAGGGGAATCAGCCCCAGCATTTT. This sequence encodes CSVNTGQGNQPQHF.

The rearrangement joins TRBV24-1 to TRBJ2-1, with 7 nucleotides matching TRBD2. This CDR3 contains 16 residues. Germline V gene data show CDR1 as KGHDR and CDR2 as SFDVKD. V shed 2 bases and J 3 bases; nucleotides not matched to a gene: 6. CDR3 protein: CATSDYPSGIYNEQFF. CDR3 nucleotide sequence: TGTGCCACCAGTGATTATCCTAGCGGCATCTACAATGAGCAGTTCTTC.

About this clonotype itself: The junction does not match germline at one end; this may be a read error. The CDR3 bases are TGTGCCAGCAGTGTCATGCCGGGACAGTACTTCTTC. Translated, it gives CASSVMPGQYFF. J is TRBJ2-7 and V is TRBV6-1, with 7 nucleotides matching TRBD1. CDR3 length: 12 amino acids. CDR1 is MNHNS, CDR2 SASEGT, per germline.

This clonotype was detected only once. The V call is TRBV13, the J call TRBJ2-1; maybe TRBD2 (6 bases). Judging by the DNA end, TRBJ2-7 fits better; the J call may be wrong. Germline V gene lookup returns CDR1 PRHDT and CDR2 FYEKMQ (reference sequence). The CDR3 is 15 residues long. For the CDR3, the DNA is TGTGCCAGCAGCTTGATAGGGAGGCGGCACAATGAGCAGTACTTC. Its protein product is CASSLIGRRHNEQYF.

V is TRBV6-5 and J is TRBJ2-1, with a tentative D call TRBD2 (5 bases). CDR3 size: 12 residues. Trimming removed 8 bases from V and 7 bases from J, with 12 bases in between. Germline V gene data show CDR1 as MNHEY and CDR2 as SVGAGI. CDR3: CASFARGNEQFF. In nucleotides, the CDR3 is TGTGCCAGCTTTGCTCGGGGTAATGAGCAGTTCTTC.

The gene calls are TRBV7-2 and TRBJ2-7, with 7 bases identical to TRBD2. The CDR3 is 14 residues long. The trim removed 5 bases at V and 2 bases at J, leaving 6 bases unmatched. Germline V gene sequence: CDR1 SGHTA, CDR2 FQGNSA. The CDR3 spells CASSTGGVPYEQYF. The CDR3 DNA reads as TGTGCCAGCAGCACGGGGGGTGTCCCCTACGAGCAGTACTTC.